Listed here is a single T cell receptor (beta chain). Its antigen is still unknown. The sample comes from a study of CXCR3-negative and CXCR3-positive naive CD8 T cells (dated 2019 in TCRdb). For context, the study as a whole: In total, 110 million to 150 million TRB reads were obtained, corresponding to roughly 1.5 +/- 0.3 million reads per library. Data from roughly twelve donors, pooled across two independent experiments, went into the diversity and physicochemical repertoire analyses. For the TRBV-TRBJ cluster analysis, the naive subsets came from 5 donors, while the memory cells came from 3 donors.

The instrument given in TCRdb is NextSeq 550. The Human TCR Profiling Kit (MiLaboratory) was used to make UMI-labeled 5' RACE TRB cDNA libraries. The full amount of extracted RNA was used for cDNA synthesis, and the full amount of resulting cDNA was used for PCR amplification. Libraries were prepared in parallel with an identical number of PCR cycles. Per the source publication's procedure: MIGEC and MiXCR extracted about 53,000 +/- 10,000 unique UMI-labeled TRB cDNA molecules per library, requiring at least two reads per UMI. On average, each library contained approximately 40,000 +/- 10,000 functional in-frame TRB CDR3 nucleotide clonotypes without stop codons. After downsampling to 5000 UMI-labeled TRB molecules per sample, diversity metrics such as normalized Shannon-Wiener and Chao1 were calculated in VDJtools. For the central five CDR3 residues, VDJtools calculated physicochemical properties weighted by clonotype size, namely interaction energy, strength, volume and Kidera factor 4. One entry per CDR3 protein sequence results from the TCRdb reprocessing of the reads, with DNA left out. For this entry, the V and J calls and clone size follow TCRdb and not the study's own pipeline. The sample table on file contains approximately 59,000 distinct CDR3 sequences. The ten largest make up approximately 0.72% of the sample.

General study outcomes and caveats: Surface CD5, linked to self-reactivity in mice, was comparable between naive subsets; TCR interaction strength was therefore also inferred from TRB CDR3 physicochemical properties. Within the same donor, TRBV-TRBJ usage looked similar between naive CXCR3-negative and CXCR3-positive cells, but memory cells had distinct patterns. CXCR3 expression partially decreased after cryopreservation, so most assays used freshly isolated PBMCs. Compared with CXCR3-negative naive cells, CXCR3-positive naive cells had TRB CDR3s with higher hydrophobicity (lower Kidera factor 4), lower energy, and higher strength and volume indices. Comparably high repertoire diversity was found in both naive subsets, whereas much lower repertoire diversity was found in memory CD8+ T cells.

From the germline V gene (reference sequence), CDR1 is LNHDA and CDR2 is SQIVND. The CDR3, cysteine through phenylalanine, is 13 amino acids long. The nucleotide record is missing. Each CD8+ T cell subset was flow-sorted in triplicate, with roughly 300,000 cells per subset placed directly into RLT lysis buffer. To keep memory contaminants out, a stringent definition of naive CD8+ T cells was applied: CD45RO-CCR7+CD27+CD95-. Peripheral blood mononuclear cells were isolated from buffy coats by standard density gradient centrifugation. A FACSAria III was used to flow-sort naive CXCR3-negative and CXCR3-positive CD8+ T cells. Total RNA was extracted from sorted cells with an RNeasy Mini Kit.

This chain is built from TRBV19 and TRBJ2-2; TCRdb outputs TRBD1, but without DNA this stays unchecked. This receptor was taken from a human donor in good health. Some clones in this sample may be carry-over from other donors' samples. The specimen sequenced was naive CXCR3+ CD8+ T cells from blood. The intended sense of this specimen's cell subset or site label: CD45RO-CCR7+CD27+CD95- naive CD8+ T cells expressing CXCR3 (TNR3+). The CDR3 corresponds to CAIGTGGTGELFF.